This TCR beta chain was documented in a study of T cells in Graves' hyperthyroidism and ophthalmopathy. General study points: Most thyroid clonotypes expanded above 0.001 appeared in blood too.

This CDR3 is 17 amino acids long. Germline lookup yields CDR1 SGHTA and CDR2 FQGNSA. Trimming at V came to 5 bases and at J to 3 bases, leaving 15 bases not matched to a gene. TCR beta CDR3 region amplification was performed from RNA transcripts. When the TCR CDR3 underwent first-round RT-PCR, the HTBI primer set was used. Each CDR3 protein is one row after TCRdb ran MiXCR on the multiplex PCR reads. The sample holds 610,000 or so distinct CDR3 sequences, about half seen once. Uncontrolled infections, other autoimmune diseases, pregnancy or lactation led to exclusion of patients. The diagnostic basis comprised clinical symptoms, serum thyroxine and TRAb, thyroid ultrasound and orbital computed tomography. A note on this clonotype: Antigen unknown.

The receptor's source is a woman aged 18-29 years with Graves' hyperthyroidism. The sequencing input was peripheral blood or thyroid tissue (not recorded which). The gene calls are TRBV7-2 and TRBJ1-1; 7 bases match TRBD1. The CDR3 nucleotides read TGTGCCAGCAGCGCGGCCGCCGGACAGGATGGGGACACTGAAGCTTTCTTT. Residues: CASSAAAGQDGDTEAFF.